This passage covers 17 T cell receptor beta chains from one sample sequenced in a study of a mutant IDH1 vaccine in newly diagnosed glioma. Time point specified: week 11, during vaccination. Vaccine doses each comprised 300 ug of mutant IDH1 20-mer peptide, with topical imiquimod. Their cognate antigens are unknown. TCRdb's copy holds only in-frame clones and misses some; the assay was immunoSEQ multiplex PCR. The sample records about 120,000 clones, under 90% being singletons. The source material was PBMCs, sampled from a glioma patient whose treatment included an IDH1 peptide vaccine. Receptors were obtained from a woman aged 45-65 years with glioma.

J is TRBJ2-6 and V is TRBV5-1; a weak D match, TRBD1 (5 bases). There are 18 residues in the CDR3. Trimming left V 2 bases short and J 1 base short, with 16 bases between. In germline, CDR1 is SGHRS, CDR2 YFSETQ. This chain's CDR3 is CASSFDSYRFSGANVLTF. The DNA for the CDR3 is TGCGCCAGCAGCTTCGACAGTTACAGATTTTCTGGGGCCAACGTCCTGACTTTC.

The chain is built from TRBV19 and TRBJ2-2; 7 bases are shared with TRBD1. Trimming at V came to 3 bases and at J to 1 base, leaving 2 bases not matched to a gene. In germline, CDR1 is LNHDA, CDR2 SQIVND (reference sequence). The CDR3 covers 15 residues. CDR3 DNA sequence: TGTGCCAGTAGTATGAGGGACAGGAACACCGGGGAGCTGTTTTTT. Translating it yields CASSMRDRNTGELFF. The whole variable domain, remainder taken from reference TRBV19 and TRBJ2-2, is DGGITQSPKYLFRKEGQNVTLSCEQNLNHDAMYWYRQDPGQGLRLIYYSQIVNDFQKGDIAEGYSVSREKKESFPLTVTSAQKNPTAFYLCASSMRDRNTGELFFGEGSRLTVL.

The rearrangement joins TRBV4-2 to TRBJ1-2; a possible D gene is TRBD1 (5 bases). Trimming removed 1 base at V and 5 bases at J, with 11 bases between. Germline CDR1 is LGHNA and CDR2 is YNFKEQ. This CDR3 spans 14 amino acids. This CDR3 is CASSQGTGPYGYTF. For the CDR3, the DNA is TGTGCCAGCAGCCAAGGGACGGGGCCTTATGGCTACACCTTC.

This clone has just a few counts. This sequence joins TRBV28 and TRBJ1-1, with TRBD1 identical over 8 bases. Unmatched junction bases numbered 10, after V lost 3 bases and J lost 10 bases. This CDR3 contains 14 residues. Germline V CDR1 and CDR2: MDHEN, SYDVKM. The CDR3 nucleotides are TGTGCCAGCAGTTTTCCAGTTCAGGGGGCTCGAGCTTTCTTT. Its translation is CASSFPVQGARAFF.

The V call is TRBV5-4, the J call TRBJ2-7; 14 bases map to TRBD2. CDR1 and CDR2 from the germline V gene are SGHNT and YYREEE (reference sequence). Trimming at V came to 5 bases and at J to 7 bases, leaving 2 bases not matched to a gene. The CDR3 is 13 amino acids. The DNA of the CDR3 is TGTGCCAGCAGTCGACTAGCGGGAGGGGAGCAGTACTTC. Protein: CASSRLAGGEQYF.

The chain combines TRBV5-1 with TRBJ2-1; maybe TRBD2 (5 bases). Germline lookup yields CDR1 SGHRS and CDR2 YFSETQ. V lost 1 base and J 5 bases, leaving 13 bases between the germline ends. This CDR3 has 15 amino acids. Written as DNA, the CDR3 is TGCGCCAGCAGCTTGACGGTAGCGAGAAACAATGAGCAGTTCTTC. This codes for CASSLTVARNNEQFF. The complete variable domain, with remaining parts taken from reference TRBV5-1 and TRBJ2-1, reads KAGVTQTPRYLIKTRGQQVTLSCSPISGHRSVSWYQQTPGQGLQFLFEYFSETQRNKGNFPGRFSGRQFSNSRSEMNVSTLELGDSALYLCASSLTVARNNEQFFGPGTRLTVL.

V is TRBV7-9 and J is TRBJ2-1; TRBD2 agrees at 9 bases. The CDR3 length is 16 residues. The germline V gene has CDR1 SEHNR and CDR2 FQNEAQ (reference sequence). V gave up 5 bases and J gave up 7 bases; unmatched junction bases: 12. Here the CDR3 reads CASSPRWVAGVNEQFF. CDR3 coding DNA: TGTGCCAGCAGCCCTCGGTGGGTAGCGGGAGTAAATGAGCAGTTCTTC.

The rearrangement uses TRBV5-6 and TRBJ2-5; D perhaps matches TRBD1 (5 bases). The germline V gene encodes CDR1 SGHDT and CDR2 YYEEEE. V was shortened by 1 base and J by 0 bases, with 19 bases between the two germline ends. The CDR3 length is 18 residues. The chain's CDR3 is CASSLKGIPPMYQETQYF. The CDR3 DNA reads TGTGCCAGCAGCTTGAAGGGGATCCCACCGATGTACCAAGAGACCCAGTACTTC.

The rearrangement joins TRBV7-9 to TRBJ1-1, with D tentatively TRBD1 (6 bases). Germline V CDR1 and CDR2: SEHNR, FQNEAQ (reference sequence). The CDR3 loop spans 16 amino acids. V was pared by 0 bases and J by 2 bases, with 13 bases between. The CDR3 bases are TGTGCCAGCAGCTTAGCGGGGCGGGGGGCTAACACTGAAGCTTTCTTT. Translation gives CASSLAGRGANTEAFF.

The gene calls are TRBV6-5 and TRBJ2-3; the D is unclear. The ends were cut back, 0 bases at V and 2 bases at J, with 9 bases in the middle. Germline values: CDR1 MNHEY, CDR2 SVGAGI. The CDR3 totals 15 residues. The CDR3 DNA reads TGTGCCAGCAGTTACTCCCCCCAGATCACAGATACGCAGTATTTT. Residues: CASSYSPQITDTQYF.

The chain combines TRBV28 with TRBJ2-3, with TRBD2 matching over 11 bases. Germline assignment: CDR1 MDHEN and CDR2 SYDVKM. Trimming removed 5 bases from V and 5 bases from J; junction bases left unmatched: 21. The CDR3 loop spans 20 amino acids. CDR3 DNA: TGTGCCAGCAGTACCACGGCCAGGGTAGCGGGAGGGACCCTGGGAGATACGCAGTATTTT. This codes for CASSTTARVAGGTLGDTQYF. Looking up the rest from reference TRBV28 and TRBJ2-3 gives the full variable domain: DVKVTQSSRYLVKRTGEKVFLECVQDMDHENMFWYRQDPGLGLRLIYFSYDVKMKEKGDIPEGYSVSREKKERFSLILESASTNQTSMYLCASSTTARVAGGTLGDTQYFGPGTRLTVL.

The CDR3 region is CASSEGTANYGYTF. CDR3 bases: TGCGCCAGCAGTGAGGGGACAGCCAACTATGGCTACACCTTC. The chain links TRBV10-1 to TRBJ1-2, with 7 bases identical to TRBD1. Germline V gene data show CDR1 as WNHNN and CDR2 as SYGVQD (reference sequence). The junction had 2 bases not matched to a gene; V was cut back by 2 bases and J by 2 bases. The CDR3 length is 14 residues.

This clone occurred once. CDR3 DNA: TGTGCCAGCTCACCATCCGGGGATACGCAGTATTTT. Translating it yields CASSPSGDTQYF. J is TRBJ2-3 and V is TRBV18; unclear D gene. Germline V gene sequence: CDR1 KGHSH, CDR2 LQKENI. The CDR3 runs to 12 residues. The V end was cut by 2 bases, the J end by 6 bases, with 6 bases between. The variable domain in full, with the rest retrieved from reference TRBV18 and TRBJ2-3, is NAGVMQNPRHLVRRRGQEARLRCSPMKGHSHVYWYRQLPEEGLKFMVYLQKENIIDESGMPKERFSAEFPKEGPSILRIQQVVRGDSAAYFCASSPSGDTQYFGPGTRLTVL.

This chain connects TRBV5-6 to TRBJ1-2; maybe TRBD1 (5 bases). Trimming stripped 2 bases from V and 6 bases from J, with 17 bases between. In germline, CDR1 is SGHDT, CDR2 YYEEEE. This CDR3 contains 15 residues. The CDR3 DNA reads TGTGCCAGCAGCTTCCCCCTGGGGGGGAGAGATGGCTACACCTTC. Its protein is CASSFPLGGRDGYTF. Combining the CDR3 with reference TRBV5-6 and TRBJ1-2 gives the whole variable domain DAGVTQSPTHLIKTRGQQVTLRCSPKSGHDTVSWYQQALGQGPQFIFQYYEEEERQRGNFPDRFSGHQFPNYSSELNVNALLLGDSALYLCASSFPLGGRDGYTFGSGTRLTVV.

The chain joins TRBV7-9 to TRBJ2-2, with a weak D call TRBD1 (5 bases). Germline CDR1 SEHNR, CDR2 FQNEAQ (reference sequence). The CDR3 runs to 16 residues. V was clipped by 4 bases and J by 1 base, with 13 bases between them. Written as DNA, the CDR3 is TGTGCCAGCAGCTCACGGACACAAAAGAACACCGGGGAGCTGTTTTTT. It encodes CASSSRTQKNTGELFF.

This chain uses TRBV27 with TRBJ2-1, with 11 bases lining up with TRBD2. The CDR3 sequence is 15 residues long. Per germline, CDR1 MNHEY and CDR2 SMNVEV (reference sequence). V lost 7 bases and J lost 2; bases outside the gene matches: 4. Here the CDR3 DNA reads TGTGCCAGCACCCAACTAGCGGGAGCCTACAATGAGCAGTTCTTC. It yields the protein CASTQLAGAYNEQFF.

This chain links TRBV27 with TRBJ2-5; D remains unclear. The germline V gene encodes CDR1 MNHEY and CDR2 SMNVEV (reference sequence). Trimming cost V 3 bases and J 4 bases, with 6 bases left between them. The CDR3 runs 12 residues. CDR3 nucleotides: TGTGCCAGCAGTTTTCGTGGAGAGACCCAGTACTTC. This translates into CASSFRGETQYF.